This is a list of T cell receptor beta chains from one sample in a study of T cells in Graves' hyperthyroidism and ophthalmopathy. MiXCR was run by TCRdb on the multiplex PCR reads, yielding one entry per CDR3 protein. The sample consists of roughly 380,000 distinct CDR3 sequences, roughly 13% of them appearing once. Sequenced sample: blood. The receptor source for this set is a woman between 18 and 29 years old with Graves' hyperthyroidism. CDR3s include the opening cysteine and the closing phenylalanine or tryptophan. The D gene is left open where the match is weak. Part of the rows lack a size; the others show once, few, many or a class for expanded clones.

V gene,D gene,clone size,J gene,CDR3 protein,CDR3 DNA
TRBV6-1,TRBD1,many,TRBJ1-5,CASSSQGTARNQPQHF,TGTGCCAGCAGCTCCCAAGGGACAGCTCGCAATCAGCCCCAGCATTTT
TRBV7-9,TRBD2,many,TRBJ2-5,CASSLDGTSRETQYF,TGTGCCAGCAGCTTAGACGGGACTAGCAGGGAGACCCAGTACTTC
TRBV9,TRBD2,many,TRBJ2-3,CASSVSGSSRGRDTQYF,TGTGCCAGCAGCGTAAGCGGGAGTTCTCGAGGGAGAGATACGCAGTATTTT
TRBV27,TRBD2,medium-sized,TRBJ2-3,CASSLGSGGPPDTQYF,TGTGCCAGCAGTTTAGGGTCGGGAGGGCCCCCAGATACGCAGTATTTT
TRBV27,TRBD1,many,TRBJ1-2,CASKTGTGESYGYTF,TGTGCCAGCAAAACCGGGACAGGGGAATCGTATGGCTACACCTTC
TRBV20-1,NA,few,TRBJ2-5,CSAVTSQETQYF,TGCAGTGCCGTAACTAGCCAAGAGACCCAGTACTTC
TRBV12-3/TRBV12-4,TRBD1,NA,TRBJ1-5,CASSGTGSFLSNQPQHF,TGTGCCAGCAGTGGGACAGGCTCCTTTCTAAGCAATCAGCCCCAGCATTTT
TRBV12-3/TRBV12-4,NA,many,TRBJ2-5,CASTKGQTKETQYF,TGTGCCAGCACCAAAGGACAGACTAAAGAGACCCAGTACTTC
TRBV15,TRBD1,NA,TRBJ2-5,CATSRGTGQETQYF,TGTGCCACCAGCAGAGGGACAGGACAAGAGACCCAGTACTTC
TRBV12-3/TRBV12-4,NA,many,TRBJ1-5,CASTPGERAGNQPQHF,TGTGCCAGCACTCCCGGTGAAAGGGCTGGCAATCAGCCCCAGCATTTT
TRBV7-9,NA,many,TRBJ2-3,CASSLAARTDTQYF,TGTGCCAGCAGCTTAGCAGCTAGAACAGATACGCAGTATTTT